These T cell receptor beta chains were read from a single sample in a study of human T cells and chemical hapten exposure. From the RACE reads, TCRdb called clonotypes with MiXCR, one entry per CDR3 protein. Of about 190,000 distinct CDR3 sequences detected, roughly a quarter appear once; the ten largest clones hold about 2.5%. The sequences come from whole blood, collected in connection with sensitization to the hapten diphenylcyclopropenone (DPC). The receptors were sampled from a woman aged 40 to 50 with alopecia areata. Some clones in this sample may be carry-over from other donors' samples. Both conserved end residues are part of each CDR3. Fields, in order: J gene, V gene, CDR3 protein.

j_gene: TRBJ2-5
v_gene: TRBV7-2
CDR3aa: CASSGRTGASETQYF

j_gene: TRBJ2-1
v_gene: TRBV29-1
CDR3aa: CSVGSGAYNEQFF

j_gene: TRBJ2-3
v_gene: TRBV29-1
CDR3aa: CSVGPGTVTDTQYF

j_gene: TRBJ2-3
v_gene: TRBV28
CDR3aa: CATLRQGRGQDTQYF

j_gene: TRBJ1-5
v_gene: TRBV7-2
CDR3aa: CASSLTIDQPQHF

j_gene: TRBJ2-2
v_gene: TRBV7-2
CDR3aa: CASSHWPGLAVTGELFF

j_gene: TRBJ2-7
v_gene: TRBV24-1
CDR3aa: CATSDSRTATEQYF

j_gene: TRBJ1-2
v_gene: TRBV28
CDR3aa: CASSRGDRGNYGYTF

j_gene: TRBJ1-1
v_gene: TRBV11-2
CDR3aa: CASQRLLSTEAFF

j_gene: TRBJ1-5
v_gene: TRBV3-1
CDR3aa: CASSQDLGSNQPQHF

j_gene: TRBJ1-5
v_gene: TRBV28
CDR3aa: CASSLGRGPQHF

j_gene: TRBJ2-1
v_gene: TRBV20-1
CDR3aa: CSANAPGTGNNEQFF

j_gene: TRBJ2-5
v_gene: TRBV5-1
CDR3aa: CASSRMASELETQYF

j_gene: TRBJ2-1
v_gene: TRBV4-2
CDR3aa: CASSQLVEVNNEQFF

j_gene: TRBJ2-5
v_gene: TRBV4-2
CDR3aa: CASSQRLEVETQYF

j_gene: TRBJ2-2
v_gene: TRBV29-1
CDR3aa: CSVERWGSGTGELFF

j_gene: TRBJ2-3
v_gene: TRBV20-1
CDR3aa: CSARAGRLAGTDTQYF

j_gene: TRBJ2-2
v_gene: TRBV7-2
CDR3aa: CASSQGGLTGELFF

j_gene: TRBJ2-7
v_gene: TRBV6-6
CDR3aa: CVSSSGRGLLLGAYEQYF

j_gene: TRBJ1-6
v_gene: TRBV7-2
CDR3aa: CASSQGYSPLHF